The 9 T cell receptor beta chains below were found in one sample sequenced in a study of blood T cells in healthy people across ages. For the second PCR, which ran for about 6 to 11 cycles, a sample-barcoded 5' primer and a J-beta primer mix were used. MiXCR, run by TCRdb on the 5' RACE reads, gives a single entry per CDR3 protein. The sample includes roughly 1,000,000 distinct CDR3 sequences, less than 25% of them seen just once. The data were also submitted as part of a second study, on T cells of mothers and their children.

Sequencing used blood. The receptors here all came from a girl between 2 and 10 years old in good health.

The chain carries TRBV7-2 and TRBJ1-2; D call uncertain. Trimming took off 5 bases at V and 6 bases at J, with 7 bases between the two ends. The CDR3 covers 11 residues. Germline loops: CDR1 SGHTA, CDR2 FQGNSA. The CDR3 protein is CASSEFNGYTF. Written as DNA, the CDR3 is TGTGCCAGCAGCGAGTTCAATGGCTACACCTTC.

The CDR3 region is CASSLNRRDTTNYGYTF. Here the CDR3 DNA reads TGTGCCAGCAGCCTAAATCGCCGGGACACGACTAACTATGGCTACACCTTC. The V gene is TRBV9, the J gene TRBJ1-2; possibly TRBD1 for D (6 bases). The V and J ends lost 4 bases and 0 bases respectively, with 19 bases between them. CDR3 length equals 17 residues. Germline CDR1 and CDR2: SGDLS and YYNGEE. Filled out from reference TRBV9 and TRBJ1-2, the complete variable domain reads DSGVTQTPKHLITATGQRVTLRCSPRSGDLSVYWYQQSLDQGLQFLIQYYNGEERAKGNILERFSAQQFPDLHSELNLSSLELGDSALYFCASSLNRRDTTNYGYTFGSGTRLTVV.

The chain joins TRBV3-1 to TRBJ1-2; D gene ambiguous. Germline values: CDR1 LGHDT, CDR2 YNNKEL (reference sequence). CDR3 length: 14 residues. V lost 3 bases and J lost 4, with 12 bases in between. CDR3 nucleotides: TGTGCCAGCAGCCATGACGTCGCCTTCTATGGCTACACCTTC. As protein: CASSHDVAFYGYTF. The full variable domain, with the rest looked up from reference TRBV3-1 and TRBJ1-2, is DTAVSQTPKYLVTQMGNDKSIKCEQNLGHDTMYWYKQDSKKFLKIMFSYNNKELIINETVPNRFSPKSPDKAHLNLHINSLELGDSAVYFCASSHDVAFYGYTFGSGTRLTVV.

This clonotype was found a few times. Sequence at one end of the junction differs from germline and may be a read error. The chain employs TRBV5-5 and TRBJ2-6; the D gene is possibly TRBD1 (5 bases). The CDR3 contains 16 residues. Germline CDR1 is SGHKS and CDR2 is YYEKEE (reference sequence). This chain's CDR3 is CASSLVPVSGATVLTF. The CDR3 DNA sequence: TGTGCCAGCAGCTTGGTTCCAGTCTCTGGGGCCACCGTCCTGACTTTC.

This chain connects TRBV5-1 to TRBJ2-7, with TRBD1 identical over 8 bases. Per germline, CDR1 SGHRS and CDR2 YFSETQ. CDR3 size: 15 residues. The junction had 13 bases not matched to a gene; V was cut back by 6 bases and J by 5 bases. For the CDR3, the DNA is TGCGCCAGCAAATCAGGGGGCTCCGGAGGTAACGAGCAGTACTTC. Translation: CASKSGGSGGNEQYF.

The chain carries TRBV28 and TRBJ2-2; possible D gene TRBD2, 5 bases. Germline lookup yields CDR1 MDHEN and CDR2 SYDVKM. The ends were cut back, 2 bases at V and 2 bases at J, with 12 bases in the middle. This CDR3 region has 16 residues. DNA of the CDR3: TGTGCCAGCAGTTTAGTAGGACTCACCAACACCGGGGAGCTGTTTTTT. Protein: CASSLVGLTNTGELFF.

This clonotype was observed a handful of times. The chain recombines TRBV7-3 with TRBJ2-5; 11 bases match TRBD2. The DNA matches TRBJ2-1 better at its end, which makes the J call doubtful. Germline V gives CDR1 SGHTA, CDR2 FQGTGA. The CDR3 length is 16 residues. DNA of the CDR3: TGTGCCAGCAGCTTATCTGGGCTAGCGGGAGGTCATGAGCAGTTCTTC. Residues: CASSLSGLAGGHEQFF.

V usage is TRBV12-3 or TRBV12-4 and J usage is TRBJ1-2; the D gene is possibly TRBD1 (5 bases). The CDR3 loop spans 14 amino acids. Between the trimmed V and J ends, which lost 2 bases and 4 bases, there was a span of 11 bases. The CDR3 loop reads CASSLINQGYGYTF. CDR3 in DNA: TGTGCCAGCAGTTTAATCAACCAGGGCTATGGCTACACCTTC.

This clonotype was seen only a few times. One end of the junction fails to match germline, which may point to a read error. The gene calls are TRBV24-1 and TRBJ1-1; possible D gene TRBD1, 5 bases. CDR1 and CDR2 (germline): KGHDR, SFDVKD. The CDR3 is 13 residues long. The CDR3 region has the DNA TGTGCCACCAGCGATTATACAGGCACTGAAGCTTTCTTT. Encoded protein: CATSDYTGTEAFF.